The present entry profiles one T cell receptor (beta chain) with its context. No antigen is known for it. V shed 0 bases and J shed 0 bases, with 6 bases lying between them. The CDR3 consists of 14 residues. Germline V gives CDR1 SGDLS, CDR2 YYNGEE. The sample originates from a study of T-cell reconstitution after alpha-beta-depleted transplantation in children. Unique molecular identifiers were used to barcode this TCRbeta library. Each CDR3 protein is one row after TCRdb ran MiXCR on the PCR reads. The sample lists about 870,000 distinct CDR3 sequences; about 15% were seen once. Study observations and caveats: Alpha-beta T cells present about two months after transplant were reported to originate from several hundred expanded graft clones. When one year had passed after transplant, most T-cell counts and diversity came from newly produced T cells.

Material: PBMCs, mostly from graft donor cells, obtained 360 days after TCRalphabeta/CD19-depleted stem cell transplant. This TCR came from a male patient younger than 18 who had a stem cell transplant for acute lymphoblastic leukemia, so the T cells may come from the graft donor. The gene calls are TRBV9 and TRBJ1-2, with TRBD1 as a possible D gene (5 bases). CDR3 region: CASSVAGPNYGYTF. The DNA of the CDR3 is TGTGCCAGCAGCGTAGCGGGACCTAACTATGGCTACACCTTC.